Described below is a single TCR beta chain sequence and its context. Its antigen is unidentified. The sample originates from a study of untreated major depressive disorder. Study outcomes and limitations: CD4+ T cells from depressed patients used TRBV05-01 (Vbeta 5.1) more often than controls. In every subject, the five largest TRBV05-01 clones were private.

This CDR3 region has 13 residues. Germline-derived CDR1 and CDR2 are SGHTA and FQGNSA. V lost 6 bases, J lost 4 bases, and 9 bases lay in between. Here immunoSEQ multiplex PCR was the method, and the copy in TCRdb shows in-frame clones only, minus some. The table includes approximately 20,000 clones, 85% to 95% detected once. Each depressed patient was pairwise matched to a non-depressed control for sex, age, current smoking status and body mass index. Blood, about 31 ml, was drawn into EDTA tubes. The specimen was CD4+ T cells from PBMCs. This clonotype was sampled from a man aged 25 to 40 in good health. The rearrangement links TRBV7-2 to TRBJ2-2, with D uncertain. Here the CDR3 DNA reads TGTGCCAGCAGTATTCAACCCACCGGGGAGCTGTTTTTT. Its translation: CASSIQPTGELFF.